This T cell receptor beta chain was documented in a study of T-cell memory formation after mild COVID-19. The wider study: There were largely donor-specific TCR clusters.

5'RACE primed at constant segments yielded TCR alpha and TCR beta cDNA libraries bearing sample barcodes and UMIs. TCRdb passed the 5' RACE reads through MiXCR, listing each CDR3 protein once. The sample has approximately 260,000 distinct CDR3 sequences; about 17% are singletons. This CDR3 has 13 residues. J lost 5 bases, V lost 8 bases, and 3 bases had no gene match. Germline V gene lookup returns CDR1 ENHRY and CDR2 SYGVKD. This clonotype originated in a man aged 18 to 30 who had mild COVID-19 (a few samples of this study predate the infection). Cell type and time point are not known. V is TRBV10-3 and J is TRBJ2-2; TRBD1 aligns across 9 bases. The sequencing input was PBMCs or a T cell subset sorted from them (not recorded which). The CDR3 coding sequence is TGTGCCATCGGGACAGGGACGACCGGGGAGCTGTTTTTT. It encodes CAIGTGTTGELFF.